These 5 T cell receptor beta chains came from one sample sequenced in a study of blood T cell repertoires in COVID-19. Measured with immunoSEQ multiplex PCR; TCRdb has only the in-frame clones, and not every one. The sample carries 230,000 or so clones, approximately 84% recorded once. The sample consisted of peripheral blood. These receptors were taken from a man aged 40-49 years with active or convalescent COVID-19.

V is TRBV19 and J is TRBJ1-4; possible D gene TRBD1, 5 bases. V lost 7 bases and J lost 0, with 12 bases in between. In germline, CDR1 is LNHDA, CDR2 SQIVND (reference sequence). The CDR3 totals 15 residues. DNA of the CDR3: TGTGCCAGTACCTCAGGGATTGCAACTAATGAAAAACTGTTTTTT. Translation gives CASTSGIATNEKLFF. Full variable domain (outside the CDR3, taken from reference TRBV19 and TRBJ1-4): DGGITQSPKYLFRKEGQNVTLSCEQNLNHDAMYWYRQDPGQGLRLIYYSQIVNDFQKGDIAEGYSVSREKKESFPLTVTSAQKNPTAFYLCASTSGIATNEKLFFGSGTQLSVL.

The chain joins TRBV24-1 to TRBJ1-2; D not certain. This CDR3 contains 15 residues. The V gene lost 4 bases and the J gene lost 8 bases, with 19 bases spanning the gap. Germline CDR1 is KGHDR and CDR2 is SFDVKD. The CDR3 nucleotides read TGTGCCACCAGTGACTCGGGTAAGACGCCTCCCGGCTACACCTTC. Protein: CATSDSGKTPPGYTF.

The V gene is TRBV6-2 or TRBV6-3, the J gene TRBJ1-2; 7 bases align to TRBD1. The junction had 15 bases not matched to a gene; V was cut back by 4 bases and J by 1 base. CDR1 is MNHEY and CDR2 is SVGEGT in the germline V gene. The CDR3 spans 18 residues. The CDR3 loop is CASSFLDLDRLHNYGYTF. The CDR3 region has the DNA TGTGCCAGCAGTTTTTTGGATCTGGACAGGCTCCATAACTATGGCTACACCTTC.

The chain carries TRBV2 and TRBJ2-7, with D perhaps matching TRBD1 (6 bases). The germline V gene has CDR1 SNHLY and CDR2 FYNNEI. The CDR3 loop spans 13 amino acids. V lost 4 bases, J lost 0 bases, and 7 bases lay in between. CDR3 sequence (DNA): TGTGCCAGCAGTGGGACAGTCTCCTACGAGCAGTACTTC. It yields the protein CASSGTVSYEQYF.

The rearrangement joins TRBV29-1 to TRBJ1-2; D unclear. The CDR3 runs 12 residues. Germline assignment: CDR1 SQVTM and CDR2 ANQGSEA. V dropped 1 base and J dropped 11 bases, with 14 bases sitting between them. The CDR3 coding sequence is TGCAGCGTTGAAGCGGAGGACGGCCTTTACACCTTC. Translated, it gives CSVEAEDGLYTF.